These 5 T cell receptor beta chains were sequenced from one sample in a study of blood T cells in healthy people across ages. The authors ran a second PCR of 7 to 11 cycles using a sample-barcoded 5' primer and a J-beta primer mix. Via MiXCR, TCRdb re-called the 5' RACE reads, giving one row per CDR3 protein. The sample has about 1,400,000 distinct CDR3 sequences; approximately 60% are singletons. The material sequenced was blood. The receptors originated from a man aged 18 to 29 in good health.

This chain joins TRBV6-5 and TRBJ2-1; 7 nucleotides match TRBD2. The V gene's germline CDR1 is MNHEY and CDR2 SVGAGI. This CDR3 spans 10 amino acids. The CDR3 bases are TGTGCGGCGGGGGACCCGGAGCAGTTCTTC. Amino acid sequence: CAAGDPEQFF.

J is TRBJ1-1 and V is TRBV18; 7 nucleotides agree with TRBD1. CDR3 size: 14 residues. In germline, CDR1 is KGHSH, CDR2 LQKENI. The V gene end was trimmed by 5 bases and the J gene end by 11 bases; junction bases not matched to a gene: 14. The CDR3 DNA reads as TGTGCCAGCTCAAAAACTGACAGGGAGTCCGTGGCTTTCTTT. This translates into CASSKTDRESVAFF.

The chain has TRBV20-1 and TRBJ2-3; D remains ambiguous. The CDR3 runs to 13 residues. Deletions cut 4 bases from V and 7 bases from J, with 15 bases between. Germline V gene lookup returns CDR1 DFQATT and CDR2 SNEGSKA (reference sequence). Written as DNA, the CDR3 is TGCAGTGCTAATAGGGAAAGTTCAAATACGCAGTATTTT. This sequence encodes CSANRESSNTQYF.

The gene calls are TRBV3-1 and TRBJ2-3, with D possibly matching TRBD2 (5 bases). Germline loops: CDR1 LGHDT, CDR2 YNNKEL (reference sequence). The germline V and J ends were trimmed by 3 bases and 1 base, with 17 bases remaining between them. CDR3 size: 17 residues. Here the CDR3 reads CASSQDDYSDGTDTQYF. Written as DNA, the CDR3 is TGTGCCAGCAGCCAGGACGACTACAGTGACGGCACAGATACGCAGTATTTT.

This sequence joins TRBV6-6 and TRBJ2-1, with 8 bases that match TRBD2. CDR1 and CDR2 (germline): MNHNY, SVGAGI (reference sequence). This CDR3 comprises 15 residues. Trimming removed 5 bases from V and 8 bases from J; junction bases left unmatched: 11. Here the CDR3 DNA reads TGTGCCAGCAGTAACACCGTTAGCGGGACCGATGAGCAGTTCTTC. Its translation is CASSNTVSGTDEQFF.